This T cell receptor (beta chain) is drawn from a study of identical twins. Healthy Caucasian individuals made up all the donors. Whole-study results and caveats: With abundant cord blood beta clonotypes, insertions were fewer; memory repertoires showed no such pattern. Donors were not followed over many years; analysis was cross-sectional.

This clonotype came up a few times. Its specificity is not known. A template switching step contributed a universal primer site, while unique molecular identifiers were present in the cDNA. From the 5' RACE reads, TCRdb called clonotypes with MiXCR, one entry per CDR3 protein. The data show fewer than 500,000 distinct CDR3 sequences, approximately 25% seen once. The CDR3 runs to 14 residues. V lost 3 bases and J lost 5, with 11 bases in between. The same data also went into a second study, on T cells expressing NK-cell markers.

Input material: CD4+ T cells sorted from blood. The clonotype was recovered from a woman between 18 and 29 years old in good health. The gene calls are TRBV12-3 or TRBV12-4 and TRBJ2-1; no reliable D call. CDR3 protein: CASSFNQGNNEQFF. CDR3 sequence (DNA): TGTGCCAGCAGTTTCAATCAAGGGAACAATGAGCAGTTCTTC.